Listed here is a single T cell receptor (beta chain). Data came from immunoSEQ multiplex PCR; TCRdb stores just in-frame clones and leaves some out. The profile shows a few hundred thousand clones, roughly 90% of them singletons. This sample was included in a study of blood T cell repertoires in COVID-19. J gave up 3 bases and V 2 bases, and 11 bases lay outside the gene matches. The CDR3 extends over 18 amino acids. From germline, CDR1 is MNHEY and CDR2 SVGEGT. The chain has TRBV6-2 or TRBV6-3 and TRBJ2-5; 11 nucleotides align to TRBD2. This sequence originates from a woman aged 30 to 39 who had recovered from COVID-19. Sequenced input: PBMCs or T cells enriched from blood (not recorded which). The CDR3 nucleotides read TGTGCCAGCAGTTACGTCGTGGTTCCGGGACTAGCGGAAGAGACCCAGTACTTC. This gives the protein CASSYVVVPGLAEETQYF.